This TCR beta chain was retrieved from a study of metastatic and nonmetastatic thyroid tumors. TCRdb ran MiXCR on the PCR reads. Among about 33,000 clones listed, 18% were seen once. No patient received treatment before thyroid surgery. This clone came up many times. Its specificity is not known. Study-level findings and limits: Benign nodules were reported to have significantly lower TCR beta diversity than malignant thyroid tumors, in blood and tumor.

Germline V gene sequence: CDR1 SQVTM, CDR2 ANQGSEA. The CDR3 sequence is 14 residues long. The V gene lost 3 bases and the J gene lost 1 base, with 10 bases spanning the gap. This chain links TRBV29-1 with TRBJ2-1; D unresolved. The sample was blood. This receptor was obtained from a male donor with papillary thyroid cancer or a benign thyroid nodule (not recorded which). Some clones in this sample may be carry-over from other donors' samples. CDR3 sequence (DNA): TGCAGCGTTGATAGGGTAGGGTCCTACAATGAGCAGTTCTTC. This sequence encodes CSVDRVGSYNEQFF.